This entry concerns a single TCR beta chain. The data derive from a study of blood T cell repertoires in COVID-19. V was cut by 3 bases and J by 6 bases, with 20 bases left in between. The CDR3 extends over 16 amino acids. Germline CDR1 reads MNHEY; CDR2 reads SMNVEV (reference sequence). As originally analysed: Amplifying reference gene primers gave estimates of nucleated cell counts. TCRdb keeps only in-frame clones here, not all; method: immunoSEQ multiplex PCR. V, J and clone size derive from that table, while D and trimming were established from the DNA sequence. The sample lists more than 200,000 clones, 65% to 90% occurring once.

The sample comprised peripheral blood. The clonotype was recovered from a man aged 45-65 years with acute or convalescent COVID-19. This chain connects TRBV27 to TRBJ1-1; a possible D gene is TRBD1 (5 bases). The CDR3 nucleotides read TGTGCCAGCAGTTTCCGGGCAGGGCGGACAAAGGCTGAAGCTTTCTTT. Translation gives CASSFRAGRTKAEAFF.